One T cell receptor (beta chain) is described in this entry. This specimen comes from a study of T-cell reconstitution after alpha-beta-depleted transplantation in children. The TCRbeta library incorporated unique molecular identifiers. MiXCR, applied by TCRdb to the PCR reads, yields one record per CDR3 protein. In the table there are about a million distinct CDR3 sequences, about 29% of which are singletons. This clonotype originated in a boy younger than two who had a stem cell transplant for SCID, so the T cells may come from the graft donor. The sample in question was PBMCs, mostly from graft donor cells, obtained 360 days after TCRalphabeta/CD19-depleted stem cell transplant.

The CDR3 DNA follows: TGCGCCAGCAGCTTGGTAACCCCCTCTCCCCACAATGAGCAGTTCTTC. The encoded protein is CASSLVTPSPHNEQFF. The chain uses TRBV5-1 and TRBJ2-1; no clear D. Germline loops: CDR1 SGHRS, CDR2 YFSETQ. V was cut by 0 bases and J by 5 bases, with 15 bases left in between. CDR3 length: 16 amino acids.